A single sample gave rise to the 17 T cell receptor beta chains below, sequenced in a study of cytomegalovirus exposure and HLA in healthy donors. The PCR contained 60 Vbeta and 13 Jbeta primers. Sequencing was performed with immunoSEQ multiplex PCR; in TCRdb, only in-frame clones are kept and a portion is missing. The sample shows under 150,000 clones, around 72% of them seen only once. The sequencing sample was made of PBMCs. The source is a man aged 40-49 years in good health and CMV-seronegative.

CDR3 sequence reads: CASSWTGSGTEAFF. CDR3 DNA sequence: TGCGCCAGCAGCTGGACAGGGAGTGGCACTGAAGCTTTCTTT. The V and J genes are TRBV5-1 and TRBJ1-1, with 8 nucleotides matching TRBD1. J was trimmed by 4 bases and V by 3 bases; bases with no gene match: 5. Germline CDR1 reads SGHRS; CDR2 reads YFSETQ. The CDR3 has 14 amino acids.

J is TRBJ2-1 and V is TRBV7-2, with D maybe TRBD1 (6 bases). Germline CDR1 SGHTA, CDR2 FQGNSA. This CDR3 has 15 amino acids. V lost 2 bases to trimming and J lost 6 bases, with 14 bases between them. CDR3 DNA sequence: TGTGCCAGCAGCTTAAGGGGACACTATGCCAATGAGCAGTTCTTC. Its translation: CASSLRGHYANEQFF.

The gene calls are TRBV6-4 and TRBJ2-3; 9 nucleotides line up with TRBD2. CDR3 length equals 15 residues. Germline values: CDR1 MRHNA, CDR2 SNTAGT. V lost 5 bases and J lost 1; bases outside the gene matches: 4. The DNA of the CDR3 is TGTGCCAGCAGTATAGCGGGGGACCGCACAGATACGCAGTATTTT. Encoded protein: CASSIAGDRTDTQYF.

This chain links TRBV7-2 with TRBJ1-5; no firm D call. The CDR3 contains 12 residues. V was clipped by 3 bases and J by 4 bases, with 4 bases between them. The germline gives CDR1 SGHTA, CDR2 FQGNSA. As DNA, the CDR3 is TGTGCCAGCAGCTTTCCTAATCAGCCCCAGCATTTT. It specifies CASSFPNQPQHF.

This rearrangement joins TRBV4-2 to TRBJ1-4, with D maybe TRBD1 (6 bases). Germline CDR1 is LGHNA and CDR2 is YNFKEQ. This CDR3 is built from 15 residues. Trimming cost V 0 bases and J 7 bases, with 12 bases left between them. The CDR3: CASSQDQGFSEKLFF. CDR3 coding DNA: TGTGCCAGCAGCCAAGACCAGGGGTTTTCTGAAAAACTGTTTTTT.

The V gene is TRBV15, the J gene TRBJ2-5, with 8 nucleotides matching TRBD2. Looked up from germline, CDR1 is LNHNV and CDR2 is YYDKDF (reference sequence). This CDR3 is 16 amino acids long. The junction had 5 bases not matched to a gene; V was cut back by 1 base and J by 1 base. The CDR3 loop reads CATSRALSGGQETQYF. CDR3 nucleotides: TGTGCCACCAGCAGAGCCTTAAGCGGGGGCCAAGAGACCCAGTACTTC.

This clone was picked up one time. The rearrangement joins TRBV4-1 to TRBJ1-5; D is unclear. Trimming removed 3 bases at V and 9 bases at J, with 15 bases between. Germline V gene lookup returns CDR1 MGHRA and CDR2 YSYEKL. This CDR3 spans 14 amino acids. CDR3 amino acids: CASSHRTGIWPQHF. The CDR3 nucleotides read TGCGCCAGCAGCCACAGGACGGGAATTTGGCCCCAGCATTTT.

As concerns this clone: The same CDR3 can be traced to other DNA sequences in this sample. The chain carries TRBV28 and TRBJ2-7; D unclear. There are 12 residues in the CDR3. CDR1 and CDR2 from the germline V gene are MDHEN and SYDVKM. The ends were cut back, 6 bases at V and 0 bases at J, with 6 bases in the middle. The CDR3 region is CASSLSSYEQYF. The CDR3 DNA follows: TGTGCCAGCAGCCTAAGCTCCTACGAGCAGTACTTC.

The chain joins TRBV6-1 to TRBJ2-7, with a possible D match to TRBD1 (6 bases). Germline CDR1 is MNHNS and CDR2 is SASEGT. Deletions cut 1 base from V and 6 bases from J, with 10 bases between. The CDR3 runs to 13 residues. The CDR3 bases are TGTGCCAGCAGTGAAGGCCGAGGGGGCGAGCAGTACTTC. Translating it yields CASSEGRGGEQYF.

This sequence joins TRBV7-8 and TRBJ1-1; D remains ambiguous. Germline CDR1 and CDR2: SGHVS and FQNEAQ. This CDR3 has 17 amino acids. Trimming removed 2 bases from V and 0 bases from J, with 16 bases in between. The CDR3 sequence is CASSLPRNTALNTEAFF. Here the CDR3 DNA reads TGTGCCAGCAGCTTACCCCGTAACACAGCCCTGAACACTGAAGCTTTCTTT.

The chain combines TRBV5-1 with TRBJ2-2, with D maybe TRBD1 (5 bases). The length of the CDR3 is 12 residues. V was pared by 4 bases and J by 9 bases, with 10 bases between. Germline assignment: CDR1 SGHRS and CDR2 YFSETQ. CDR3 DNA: TGCGCCAGCAGCGAAGGACAACGGGAGCTGTTTTTT. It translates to CASSEGQRELFF.

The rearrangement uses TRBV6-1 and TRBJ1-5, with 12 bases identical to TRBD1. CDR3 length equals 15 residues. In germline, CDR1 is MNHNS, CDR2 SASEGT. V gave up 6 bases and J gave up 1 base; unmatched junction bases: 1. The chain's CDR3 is CASRGQGASNQPQHF. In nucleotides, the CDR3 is TGTGCCAGCAGGGGACAGGGGGCGAGCAATCAGCCCCAGCATTTT.

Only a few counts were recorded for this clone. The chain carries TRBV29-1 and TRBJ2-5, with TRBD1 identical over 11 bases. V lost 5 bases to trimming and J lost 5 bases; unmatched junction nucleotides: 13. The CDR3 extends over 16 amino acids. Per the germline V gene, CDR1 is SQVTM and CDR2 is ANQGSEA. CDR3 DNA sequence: TGCAGCGTTTACCTCACCGGGACAGGGGGGAGGGAGACCCAGTACTTC. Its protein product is CSVYLTGTGGRETQYF. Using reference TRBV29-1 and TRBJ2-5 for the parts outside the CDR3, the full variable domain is SAVISQKPSRDICQRGTSLTIQCQVDSQVTMMFWYRQQPGQSLTLIATANQGSEATYESGFVIDKFPISRPNLTFSTLTVSNMSPEDSSIYLCSVYLTGTGGRETQYFGPGTRLLVL.

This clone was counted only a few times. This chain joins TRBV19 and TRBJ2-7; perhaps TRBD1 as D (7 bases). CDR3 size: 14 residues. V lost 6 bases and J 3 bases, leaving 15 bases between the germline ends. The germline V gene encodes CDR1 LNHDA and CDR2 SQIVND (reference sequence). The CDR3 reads CASRKGGQLYEQYF. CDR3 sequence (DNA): TGTGCCAGTAGGAAGGGGGGACAGCTCTACGAGCAGTACTTC.

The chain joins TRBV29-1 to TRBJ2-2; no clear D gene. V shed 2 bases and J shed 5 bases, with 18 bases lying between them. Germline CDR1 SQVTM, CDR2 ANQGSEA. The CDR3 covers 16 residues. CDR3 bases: TGCAGCGTTGAATCACCTCTAGGCAGTCTGACCGGGGAGCTGTTTTTT. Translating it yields CSVESPLGSLTGELFF.

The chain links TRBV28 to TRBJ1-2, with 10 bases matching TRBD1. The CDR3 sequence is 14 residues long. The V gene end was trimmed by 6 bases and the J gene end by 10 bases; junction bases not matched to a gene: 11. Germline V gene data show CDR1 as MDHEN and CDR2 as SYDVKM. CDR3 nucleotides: TGTGCCAGCAGCCAACCGGGACAGGGGACGAACTACACCTTC. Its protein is CASSQPGQGTNYTF.

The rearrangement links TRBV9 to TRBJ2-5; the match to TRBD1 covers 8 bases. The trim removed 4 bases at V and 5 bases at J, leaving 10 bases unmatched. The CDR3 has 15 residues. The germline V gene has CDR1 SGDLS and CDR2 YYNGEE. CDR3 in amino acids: CASSPQGVAQETQYF. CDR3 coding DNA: TGTGCCAGCAGCCCACAGGGGGTAGCACAGGAGACCCAGTACTTC.